This T cell receptor (beta chain) came from a study of a mutant IDH1 vaccine in newly diagnosed glioma. Study-level information: The treated population exhibited a male proportion of about 60%, a female proportion of 37.5%, and a mean age of approximately 42 years. Earlier treatment was radiotherapy, temozolomide, or both, with most getting both.

This sample's time point: baseline, week 1 (first vaccination visit). Treatment meaning: pre-vaccination baseline after standard-of-care therapy. Donors harbored newly found WHO grade 3 or 4 IDH1-mutant, ATRX-lost astrocytomas. The CDR3 is made up of 14 amino acids. Trimming at V came to 6 bases and at J to 0 bases, leaving 3 bases not matched to a gene. Germline values: CDR1 MDHEN, CDR2 SYDVKM. The table came from immunoSEQ multiplex PCR; TCRdb's copy has only in-frame clones and leaves some out. In the table there are more than 50,000 clones, 80% to 90% of which are singletons. The chain joins TRBV28 to TRBJ2-7; the match to TRBD2 covers 9 bases. Sample: PBMCs, taken from a glioma patient treated with radiotherapy, temozolomide or both. This sequence was found in a man aged 25-45 years with glioma. CDR3 in DNA: TGTGCCAGCAGCCTAGCGGGGATCTCCTACGAGCAGTACTTC. It encodes CASSLAGISYEQYF.